A single sample is the source of the 5 T cell receptor beta chains below, sequenced in a study of cytomegalovirus exposure and HLA in healthy donors. Primers included in the PCR were 60 Vbeta and 13 Jbeta primers. Here immunoSEQ multiplex PCR was the method, and the copy in TCRdb shows in-frame clones only, minus some. Counted here are under 150,000 clones, about 72% occurring once; the ten biggest clones make up 2% to 2.5%. Sequencing used PBMCs. These receptors came from a man aged 35 to 55 in good health and CMV-seronegative.

V is TRBV19 and J is TRBJ2-1; a possible D gene is TRBD2 (7 bases). Trimming removed 3 bases at V and 9 bases at J, with 15 bases between. The germline gives CDR1 LNHDA, CDR2 SQIVND (reference sequence). This CDR3 has 14 residues. The CDR3 coding sequence is TGTGCCAGTAGTATTTATCCAGGGGAGGGTGAGCAGTTCTTC. It yields the protein CASSIYPGEGEQFF. Filled out from reference TRBV19 and TRBJ2-1, the complete variable domain reads DGGITQSPKYLFRKEGQNVTLSCEQNLNHDAMYWYRQDPGQGLRLIYYSQIVNDFQKGDIAEGYSVSREKKESFPLTVTSAQKNPTAFYLCASSIYPGEGEQFFGPGTRLTVL.

CDR3 sequence (DNA): TGTGCCACCTACAGGGGGCCGGGTCAGCCCCAGCATTTT. Its translation: CATYRGPGQPQHF. V gene TRBV27 combines with J gene TRBJ1-5; 9 bases map to TRBD1. The CDR3 has 13 amino acids. V gave up 10 bases and J gave up 6 bases; unmatched junction bases: 7. In germline, CDR1 is MNHEY, CDR2 SMNVEV (reference sequence).

The genes are TRBV18 and TRBJ1-5; TRBD1 is a possible D gene (5 bases). Trimming shortened V by 0 bases and J by 6 bases, and 15 bases separated the two germline ends. From germline, CDR1 is KGHSH and CDR2 LQKENI. The CDR3 contains 16 residues. CDR3 in DNA: TGTGCCAGCTCACCACCGAGCGGACCCGGGGGTCAGCCCCAGCATTTT. Its translation is CASSPPSGPGGQPQHF. Using reference TRBV18 and TRBJ1-5 for the parts outside the CDR3, the full variable domain is NAGVMQNPRHLVRRRGQEARLRCSPMKGHSHVYWYRQLPEEGLKFMVYLQKENIIDESGMPKERFSAEFPKEGPSILRIQQVVRGDSAAYFCASSPPSGPGGQPQHFGDGTRLSIL.

V and J are TRBV4-1 and TRBJ2-3; D ambiguous. Germline V gives CDR1 MGHRA, CDR2 YSYEKL. Trimming cost V 1 base and J 0 bases, with 17 bases left between them. The CDR3 consists of 18 residues. The CDR3 DNA follows: TGCGCCAGCAGCCAAGGATGGGTGGGCGCACCTAGCACAGATACGCAGTATTTT. Translation gives CASSQGWVGAPSTDTQYF.

V is TRBV27 and J is TRBJ2-3; possibly TRBD1 for D (5 bases). The germline V gene has CDR1 MNHEY and CDR2 SMNVEV (reference sequence). CDR3 size: 15 residues. V dropped 3 bases and J dropped 6 bases, with 16 bases sitting between them. The CDR3 DNA reads as TGTGCCAGCAGTTTCCGCTGGAATGGGGCTGATACGCAGTATTTT. It is translated as CASSFRWNGADTQYF.